A selection of T cell receptor beta chains follows, all from one sample in a study of spatial heterogeneity in lung cancer. MiXCR, run by TCRdb on the 5' RACE reads, gives a single entry per CDR3 protein. The sample yields roughly 3,500 distinct CDR3 sequences, 6.5% to 9.5% seen once. The source was lung tumor tissue, collected at surgery. The receptors derive from a male donor with early-stage non-small cell lung cancer. CDR3s include the opening cysteine and the closing phenylalanine or tryptophan. A D gene is named only where the DNA matches it firmly. Only some rows state a clone size, as once, few, many or a class for expanded clones.

>TRBD2|TRBJ2-1|medium-sized|TRBV28
CASSFSGRGFMNEQFF
TGTGCCAGCAGTTTTAGCGGGAGGGGGTTTATGAATGAGCAGTTCTTC
>NA|TRBJ2-2|medium-sized|TRBV11-2
CASRLNPGQNTGELFF
TGTGCCAGCAGGCTTAATCCGGGACAGAACACCGGGGAGCTGTTTTTT
>NA|TRBJ1-1|medium-sized|TRBV12-3/TRBV12-4
CASSSQGSDTEAFF
TGTGCCAGCAGTTCACAGGGTTCTGACACTGAAGCTTTCTTT
>TRBD2|TRBJ2-3|NA|TRBV20-1
CSARPMSGGATDTQYF
TGCAGTGCTAGACCCATGAGCGGGGGGGCAACAGATACGCAGTATTTT
>NA|TRBJ2-1|medium-sized|TRBV2
CASSRTSEQFF
TGTGCCAGCAGCAGGACCAGTGAGCAGTTCTTC
>NA|TRBJ1-2|large|TRBV6-5
CASRDGTNYGYTF
TGTGCCAGCAGGGACGGAACTAACTATGGCTACACCTTC
>NA|TRBJ2-7|many|TRBV28
CASSSVLYEQYF
TGTGCCAGCAGTTCCGTCCTCTACGAGCAGTACTTC
>NA|TRBJ2-3|large|TRBV5-1
CASSASGQASGDTQYF
TGCGCCAGCAGCGCATCGGGACAAGCTTCCGGCGATACGCAGTATTTT
>NA|TRBJ2-3|many|TRBV6-1
CASIFVDTQYF
TGTGCCAGCATTTTCGTAGATACGCAGTATTTT
>NA|TRBJ2-2|few|TRBV28
CASSFNTGELFF
TGTGCCAGCAGTTTCAACACCGGGGAGCTGTTTTTT
>NA|TRBJ2-3|medium-sized|TRBV7-2
CASSPLSLGDTQYF
TGTGCCAGCAGCCCCCTTTCATTGGGGGATACGCAGTATTTT
>NA|TRBJ2-1|many|TRBV2
CASLREGASNEQFF
TGTGCCAGCTTGAGGGAGGGGGCAAGCAATGAGCAGTTCTTC
>NA|TRBJ2-2|NA|TRBV6-5
CASSPVEGRWNTGELFF
TGTGCCAGCAGCCCCGTAGAGGGAAGGTGGAACACCGGGGAGCTGTTTTTT
>TRBD1|TRBJ2-7|NA|TRBV28
CATRGGLYEQYF
TGTGCCACACGAGGGGGCCTCTACGAGCAGTACTTC
>NA|TRBJ1-6|medium-sized|TRBV20-1
CSARVGRGNYNSPLHF
TGCAGTGCTAGAGTCGGCAGGGGAAACTATAATTCACCCCTCCACTTT
>NA|TRBJ1-2|NA|TRBV20-1
CSARGEPGYGYTF
TGCAGTGCTAGAGGCGAGCCAGGCTATGGCTACACCTTC
>TRBD2|TRBJ2-5|medium-sized|TRBV24-1
CATSGAGAQETQYF
TGTGCCACCAGTGGAGCGGGAGCCCAAGAGACCCAGTACTTC
>TRBD1|TRBJ2-5|medium-sized|TRBV7-2
CASSPDRGVETQYF
TGTGCCAGCAGCCCGGACAGGGGTGTGGAGACCCAGTACTTC
>TRBD2|TRBJ2-2|NA|TRBV20-1
CSARDGGREDTGELFF
TGCAGTGCTAGAGACGGCGGGAGGGAAGACACCGGGGAGCTGTTTTTT
>NA|TRBJ1-1|many|TRBV7-8
CASSLDRSTEAFF
TGTGCCAGCAGCTTAGATCGGAGCACTGAAGCTTTCTTT
>NA|TRBJ1-6|medium-sized|TRBV5-1
CASSRKGEGANSPLHF
TGCGCCAGCAGCAGGAAGGGGGAAGGGGCCAATTCACCCCTCCACTTT
>NA|TRBJ1-1|large|TRBV6-2/TRBV6-3
CASRWDTEAFF
TGTGCCAGCAGGTGGGACACTGAAGCTTTCTTT
>NA|TRBJ2-7|NA|TRBV30
CAWSVLGMGEQYF
TGTGCCTGGAGTGTACTAGGGATGGGAGAGCAGTACTTC
>TRBD1|TRBJ2-1|NA|TRBV10-3
CAIRTGTDNEQFF
TGTGCCATCAGGACCGGGACAGACAATGAGCAGTTCTTC
>NA|TRBJ2-7|medium-sized|TRBV6-1
CASRLWEASYEQYF
TGTGCCAGCAGGTTGTGGGAGGCCTCCTACGAGCAGTACTTC
>NA|TRBJ2-3|medium-sized|TRBV5-1
CASSMALLTDTQYF
TGCGCCAGCAGCATGGCCCTCCTTACGGATACGCAGTATTTT
>NA|TRBJ1-1|medium-sized|TRBV5-1
CASSSDTGRSTEAFF
TGCGCCAGCAGCTCCGATACAGGGAGGAGCACTGAAGCTTTCTTT
>NA|TRBJ2-3|once|TRBV2
CASSEQGDTQYF
TGTGCCAGCAGTGAGCAGGGAGATACGCAGTATTTT
>NA|TRBJ2-5|many|TRBV7-3
CASNQPGGGGRIKYQETQYF
TGTGCCAGCAACCAACCCGGGGGAGGGGGCCGGATCAAGTACCAAGAGACCCAGTACTTC
>NA|TRBJ2-6|medium-sized|TRBV20-1
CSALADHSGANVLTF
TGCAGTGCTTTAGCGGACCATTCTGGGGCCAACGTCCTGACTTTC
>TRBD1|TRBJ2-2|medium-sized|TRBV15
CATSRDSQGETGELFF
TGTGCCACCAGCAGAGATTCGCAGGGGGAGACCGGGGAGCTGTTTTTT
>TRBD1|TRBJ1-2|NA|TRBV27
CASSSSTGWSFGYTF
TGTGCCAGCAGTTCCTCGACAGGGTGGTCTTTTGGCTACACCTTC
>NA|TRBJ2-5|NA|TRBV4-1
CASSHLIRQEETQYF
TGCGCCAGCAGCCACTTGATTAGGCAGGAAGAGACCCAGTACTTC
>TRBD1|TRBJ2-6|medium-sized|TRBV9
CASSVVGGLGGANVLTF
TGTGCCAGCAGCGTAGTAGGGGGCCTGGGAGGGGCCAACGTCCTGACTTTC
>NA|TRBJ2-7|medium-sized|TRBV28
CASSQEIPYEQYF
TGTGCCAGCAGTCAGGAGATCCCCTACGAGCAGTACTTC
>NA|TRBJ2-7|medium-sized|TRBV7-2
CASSLGSEHYEQYF
TGTGCCAGCAGCTTGGGTAGCGAACACTACGAGCAGTACTTC
>NA|TRBJ2-1|few|TRBV6-2/TRBV6-3
CASSWVGLANEQFF
TGTGCCAGCAGTTGGGTTGGGCTAGCGAATGAGCAGTTCTTC
>NA|TRBJ2-5|few|TRBV12-3/TRBV12-4
CASSFGQTQYF
TGTGCCAGCAGTTTTGGGCAGACCCAGTACTTC
>NA|TRBJ2-2|medium-sized|TRBV28
CASSSGTLNTGELFF
TGTGCCAGCAGTTCCGGGACACTTAACACCGGGGAGCTGTTTTTT
>NA|TRBJ1-6|many|TRBV6-5
CASSLIIPQGGSPLHF
TGTGCCAGCAGTCTTATTATCCCCCAGGGAGGATCACCCCTCCACTTT
>TRBD2|TRBJ2-5|medium-sized|TRBV6-1
CASRSGGLETQYF
TGTGCCAGCAGATCGGGGGGTTTAGAGACCCAGTACTTC
>NA|TRBJ1-2|few|TRBV20-1
CSATANYGYTF
TGCAGTGCTACAGCTAACTATGGCTACACCTTC
>TRBD1|TRBJ1-5|medium-sized|TRBV28
CASTRQGESQPQHF
TGTGCCAGCACCCGACAGGGGGAAAGTCAGCCCCAGCATTTT
>TRBD1|TRBJ2-1|many|TRBV9
CASSAGQGTGVEQFF
TGTGCCAGCAGCGCGGGACAGGGGACAGGTGTTGAGCAGTTCTTC
>TRBD1|TRBJ2-2|NA|TRBV18
CASSPWDRVDTGELFF
TGTGCCAGCTCACCATGGGACAGGGTAGACACCGGGGAGCTGTTTTTT
>TRBD1|TRBJ2-1|few|TRBV2
CASSGRTGGEQFF
TGTGCCAGCAGTGGCAGGACAGGCGGTGAGCAGTTCTTC